The 10 T cell receptor beta chains below come from one sample, sequenced in a study of CD8+ T cells in alopecia areata. Following extraction, RNA underwent reverse transcription to cDNA, which served as the sequencing template. Method: immunoSEQ multiplex PCR; TCRdb's copy keeps in-frame clones and lacks some. This sample has approximately 180,000 clones, with about 63% found just once. The sequencing used CD4+ T cells sorted from blood, collected at week 0. Receptors were obtained from a human donor with alopecia areata.

The genes are TRBV29-1 and TRBJ1-5; no firm D call. CDR1 SQVTM and CDR2 ANQGSEA come from the germline V gene. Trimming removed 7 bases from V and 6 bases from J, with 16 bases in between. CDR3 length equals 13 residues. DNA for the CDR3: TGCAGCGCTGCTGGCGGGGTGGGTCAGCCCCAGCATTTT. Its translation: CSAAGGVGQPQHF.

The V and J genes are TRBV5-8 and TRBJ1-5; 8 bases agree with TRBD1. The CDR3 is made up of 16 amino acids. The germline CDR1 and CDR2 sequences are SGHTS and YDEGEE. V shed 6 bases, J shed 3 bases, and the junction held 11 bases outside the gene matches. This CDR3 is CASTLMTGVPNQPQHF. The CDR3 bases are TGTGCCAGCACCCTAATGACAGGGGTCCCCAATCAGCCCCAGCATTTT.

In this sample, this clone turned up once. For the CDR3, the DNA is TGTGCCAGCAAGCAGGAACAAGAGACCCAGTACTTC. Protein: CASKQEQETQYF. The chain links TRBV2 to TRBJ2-5; D not certain. Per the germline V gene, CDR1 is SNHLY and CDR2 is FYNNEI. Trimming shortened V by 7 bases and J by 2 bases, and 8 bases separated the two germline ends. CDR3 size: 12 residues.

This sequence joins TRBV30 and TRBJ1-5, with D hard to call. The V gene lost 2 bases and the J gene lost 5 bases, with 10 bases spanning the gap. CDR1 is GTSNPN, CDR2 SVGIG, per germline (reference sequence). The CDR3 sequence is 13 residues long. CDR3 region: CAWSLKGDQPQHF. The DNA for the CDR3 is TGTGCCTGGAGTCTCAAAGGAGATCAGCCCCAGCATTTT.

The chain couples TRBV30 to TRBJ1-5; D is ambiguous. Germline V gene sequence: CDR1 GTSNPN, CDR2 SVGIG (reference sequence). The CDR3 runs 15 residues. The V end lost 0 bases, the J end lost 1 base, and 10 bases lay between the germline ends. The CDR3 coding sequence is TGTGCCTGGAGTGTAGGAGGGTTCAGCAATCAGCCCCAGCATTTT. Its translation is CAWSVGGFSNQPQHF. Combining the CDR3 with reference TRBV30 and TRBJ1-5 gives the whole variable domain SQTIHQWPATLVQPVGSPLSLECTVEGTSNPNLYWYRQAAGRGLQLLFYSVGIGQISSEVPQNLSASRPQDRQFILSSKKLLLSDSGFYLCAWSVGGFSNQPQHFGDGTRLSIL.

This clone was seen ten or more times. CDR3: CSVADRSEQFF. CDR3 sequence (DNA): TGCAGCGTTGCGGACAGGAGCGAACAGTTCTTC. The chain joins TRBV29-1 to TRBJ2-1; 7 bases fit TRBD1. The CDR3 extends over 11 amino acids. V trimming: 4 bases; J trimming: 13 bases; junction bases outside the gene matches: 7. Germline V gene data show CDR1 as SQVTM and CDR2 as ANQGSEA.

This clone was seen a handful of times. The chain carries TRBV5-1 and TRBJ2-1; no clear D gene. The V gene's germline CDR1 is SGHRS and CDR2 YFSETQ. CDR3 length: 11 residues. V lost 4 bases and J 8 bases, leaving 7 bases between the germline ends. CDR3 sequence reads: CASSLRDEQFF. The CDR3, as DNA: TGCGCCAGCAGCCTTAGGGATGAGCAGTTCTTC.

This clone has just a few counts. The chain employs TRBV29-1 and TRBJ1-2; D gene unclear. Trimming removed 7 bases from V and 8 bases from J, with 14 bases in between. Germline-derived CDR1 and CDR2 are SQVTM and ANQGSEA. The CDR3 is made up of 11 amino acids. The CDR3 DNA reads TGCAGCGCCTCGTCCGGTAGGGGCTACACCTTC. Translation: CSASSGRGYTF.

The rearrangement links TRBV27 to TRBJ2-5; no clear D gene. The V end lost 3 bases, the J end lost 5 bases, and 7 bases lay between the germline ends. The germline CDR1 and CDR2 sequences are MNHEY and SMNVEV (reference sequence). The CDR3 is made up of 12 amino acids. The CDR3 loop is CASSFNGETQYF. CDR3 nucleotides: TGTGCCAGCAGTTTTAATGGGGAGACCCAGTACTTC.

Regarding this clone: This sample includes further DNA sequences coding for the same CDR3. This rearrangement joins TRBV29-1 to TRBJ1-2; D gene uncertain. Trimming took 6 bases from V and 7 from J, leaving 12 bases between them. This CDR3 contains 11 residues. CDR1 is SQVTM and CDR2 is ANQGSEA in the germline V gene. This chain's CDR3 is CSVESRGGYTF. The CDR3 nucleotides read TGCAGCGTGGAGAGTCGGGGTGGCTACACCTTC.